This T cell receptor (beta chain) appears in the sequencing data of a study of T cell responses to AZD1222 COVID-19 vaccine. Regarding the study as a whole: Nearly half of spike-specific TCRs reportedly target variant regions that are unmutated in the B.1.351 and B.1.1.7 variants. Seropositive at baseline were only a handful of AZD1222 recipients. CD4 TCRs linked to vaccination spanned spike, dominating at 160-218 and 743-854. Donors were mostly white British, more females; clonal diversity possibly underestimated.

This clone appeared once. Its antigen is unidentified. J was trimmed by 1 base and V by 6 bases; bases with no gene match: 12. Germline CDR1 reads KGHSH; CDR2 reads LQKENI. This CDR3 spans 16 amino acids. Measured with immunoSEQ multiplex PCR; TCRdb has only the in-frame clones, and not every one. The data show roughly 150,000 clones, around 90% seen once. This receptor was obtained from an adult who received the AZD1222 COVID-19 vaccine. The V gene is TRBV18, the J gene TRBJ2-7; 7 positions match TRBD1. The sequencing used peripheral blood, collected 28 days after the second AZD1222 dose. CDR3 DNA sequence: TGTGCCAGCTCGCCCCTCGCCGGGACAGCTTCCTACGAGCAGTACTTC. Protein sequence: CASSPLAGTASYEQYF.